This T cell receptor (beta chain) is drawn from a study of molecular identifiers for immune sequencing clone quantification. Overall study: Five aliquots were made in replicates from the RNA of roughly 20,000 or 100,000 naive CD8 cells, and four were sequenced.

Libraries of bulk TCR were made by previously described methods (with listed TCR primers). TCRdb ran MiXCR on the PCR reads and lists one entry per CDR3 protein. The sample has a few hundred thousand distinct CDR3 sequences, about 23% seen once. CDR1 is MNHEY and CDR2 is SVGEGT in the germline V gene. Trimming left V 2 bases short and J 5 bases short, with 16 bases between. The CDR3 runs 15 residues. This clonotype was seen a handful of times. Sequences were obtained from naive CD8+ T cells from blood, with Jurkat cell RNA spiked in. The subset denotes: FACS-sorted CD8+CD4-CCR7+CD45RA+ naive T cells. The chain is built from TRBV6-2 or TRBV6-3 and TRBJ2-7; tentatively, D is TRBD1 or TRBD2 (6 bases each). This TCR was sampled from a human donor in good health. Some libraries in this study had Jurkat cell RNA spiked in. The chain's CDR3 is CASSYVGGVWHEQYF. CDR3 DNA sequence: TGTGCCAGCAGTTACGTGGGGGGCGTTTGGCACGAGCAGTACTTC.